This T cell receptor (beta chain) is drawn from a study of CD8+CD57+ T cells in acquired aplastic anemia. Using genomic DNA as the template, TCR beta VDJ and CDR3 profiling was carried out. TCRdb passed the reads through MiXCR, listing each CDR3 protein once. The sample includes 450,000 to 600,000 distinct CDR3 sequences, around 30% seen only once; the top ten take around 0.82%. Flow cytometry had shown expanded CD8+CD57+ cells in the patients chosen for sequencing. There are 16 residues in the CDR3. Germline values: CDR1 SEHNR, CDR2 FQNEAQ (reference sequence). V lost 7 bases, J lost 10 bases, and 23 bases lay in between. This clonotype has a count of ten or more.

Specimen: sorted CD4+, CD8+, or CD8+CD57+ T cells (not recorded which) from PBMCs. The receptor's source is a human donor with aplastic anemia. The chain is built from TRBV7-9 and TRBJ1-6, with D maybe TRBD1 (5 bases). The CDR3 reads CASTSTGGQRESPLHF. CDR3 nucleotide sequence: TGTGCCAGCACCAGTACGGGGGGTCAACGGGAATCACCCCTCCACTTT.